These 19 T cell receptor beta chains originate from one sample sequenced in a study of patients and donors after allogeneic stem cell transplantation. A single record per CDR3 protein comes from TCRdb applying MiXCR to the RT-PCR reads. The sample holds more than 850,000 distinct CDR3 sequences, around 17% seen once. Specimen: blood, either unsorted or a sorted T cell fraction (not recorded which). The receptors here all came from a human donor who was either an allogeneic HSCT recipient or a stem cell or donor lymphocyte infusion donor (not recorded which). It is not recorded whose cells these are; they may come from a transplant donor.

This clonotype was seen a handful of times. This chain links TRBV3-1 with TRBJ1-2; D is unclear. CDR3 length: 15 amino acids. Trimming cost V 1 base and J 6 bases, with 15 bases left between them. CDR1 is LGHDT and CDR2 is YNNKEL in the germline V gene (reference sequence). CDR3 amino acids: CASSQGGETSDGYTF. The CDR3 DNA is TGTGCCAGCAGCCAAGGGGGTGAGACTTCGGATGGCTACACCTTC.

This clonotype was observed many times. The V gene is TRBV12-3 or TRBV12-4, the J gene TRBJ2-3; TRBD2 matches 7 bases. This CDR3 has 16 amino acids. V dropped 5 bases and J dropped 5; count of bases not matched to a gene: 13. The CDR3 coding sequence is TGTGCCAGCAGTCGGGAACCAACTGGGGGGGTAGATACGCAGTATTTT. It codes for CASSREPTGGVDTQYF.

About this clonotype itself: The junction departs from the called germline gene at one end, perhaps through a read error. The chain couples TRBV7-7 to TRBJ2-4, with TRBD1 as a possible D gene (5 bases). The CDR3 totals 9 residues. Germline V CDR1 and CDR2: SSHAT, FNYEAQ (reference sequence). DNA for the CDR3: TGTGCTAGCAGCTTAGGGGTTTACTTC. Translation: CASSLGVYF.

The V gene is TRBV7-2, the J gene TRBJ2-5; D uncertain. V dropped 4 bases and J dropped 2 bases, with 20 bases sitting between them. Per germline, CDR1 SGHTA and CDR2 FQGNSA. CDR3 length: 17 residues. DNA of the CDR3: TGTGCCAGCAGCTCGTCGGGCACCCTTCTTCAACAAGAGACCCAGTACTTC. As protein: CASSSSGTLLQQETQYF.

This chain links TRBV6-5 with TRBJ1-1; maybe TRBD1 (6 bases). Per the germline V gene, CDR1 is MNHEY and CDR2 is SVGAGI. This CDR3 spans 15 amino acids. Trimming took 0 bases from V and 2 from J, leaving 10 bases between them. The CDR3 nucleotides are TGTGCCAGCAGTTACTCGCGGGGGCGAAACACTGAAGCTTTCTTT. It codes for CASSYSRGRNTEAFF.

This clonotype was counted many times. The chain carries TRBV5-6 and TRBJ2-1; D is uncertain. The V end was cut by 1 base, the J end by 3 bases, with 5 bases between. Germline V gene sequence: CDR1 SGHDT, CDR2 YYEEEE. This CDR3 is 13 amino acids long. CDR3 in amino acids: CASSLWGYNEQFF. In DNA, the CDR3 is TGTGCCAGCAGCTTGTGGGGCTACAATGAGCAGTTCTTC.

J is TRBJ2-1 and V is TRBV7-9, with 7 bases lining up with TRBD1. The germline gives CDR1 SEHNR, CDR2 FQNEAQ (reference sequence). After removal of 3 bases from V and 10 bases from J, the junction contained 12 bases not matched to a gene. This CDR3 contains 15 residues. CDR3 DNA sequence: TGTGCCAGCAGCTTCCGGGACAGAGGAGGCACCGAGCAGTTCTTC. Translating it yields CASSFRDRGGTEQFF. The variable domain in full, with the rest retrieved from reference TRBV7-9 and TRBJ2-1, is DTGVSQNPRHKITKRGQNVTFRCDPISEHNRLYWYRQTLGQGPEFLTYFQNEAQLEKSRLLSDRFSAERPKGSFSTLEIQRTEQGDSAMYLCASSFRDRGGTEQFFGPGTRLTVL.

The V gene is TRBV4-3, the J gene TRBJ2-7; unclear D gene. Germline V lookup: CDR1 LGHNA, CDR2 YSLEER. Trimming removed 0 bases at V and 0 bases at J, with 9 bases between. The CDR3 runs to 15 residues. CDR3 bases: TGCGCCAGCAGCCAAGATCCGGGTTACTCCTACGAGCAGTACTTC. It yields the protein CASSQDPGYSYEQYF.

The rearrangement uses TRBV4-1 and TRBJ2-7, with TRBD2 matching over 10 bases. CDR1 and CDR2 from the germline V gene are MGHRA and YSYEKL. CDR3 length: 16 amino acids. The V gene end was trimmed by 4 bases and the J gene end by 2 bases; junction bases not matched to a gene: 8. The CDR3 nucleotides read TGCGCCAGCAGCCCTAAACGAGCGGGAGGGCCCTACGAGCAGTACTTC. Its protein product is CASSPKRAGGPYEQYF.

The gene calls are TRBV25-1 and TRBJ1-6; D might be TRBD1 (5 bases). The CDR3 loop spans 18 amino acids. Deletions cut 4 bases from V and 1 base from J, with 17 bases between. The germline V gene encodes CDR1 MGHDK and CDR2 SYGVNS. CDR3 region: CASSVGAGMKSYNSPLHF. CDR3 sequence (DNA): TGTGCCAGCAGTGTAGGGGCGGGAATGAAGTCCTATAATTCACCCCTCCACTTT.

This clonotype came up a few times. The CDR3 nucleotides are TGCAGCGCCGGGGGGGGTTACGAGCAGTACTTC. Amino acids: CSAGGGYEQYF. This chain uses TRBV29-1 with TRBJ2-7; 8 bases match TRBD2. Trimming removed 7 bases from V and 4 bases from J; junction bases left unmatched: 3. There are 11 residues in the CDR3. Germline lookup yields CDR1 SQVTM and CDR2 ANQGSEA.

In DNA, the CDR3 is TGCAGTGCTAGAGCAGAGCGGGGGGGCCTAACCGGGGAGCTGTTTTTT. Its translation is CSARAERGGLTGELFF. The chain has TRBV20-1 and TRBJ2-2; 10 bases map to TRBD2. Germline V CDR1 and CDR2: DFQATT, SNEGSKA (reference sequence). This CDR3 has 16 residues. The ends lost 1 base at V and 5 bases at J; junction bases unmatched: 7.

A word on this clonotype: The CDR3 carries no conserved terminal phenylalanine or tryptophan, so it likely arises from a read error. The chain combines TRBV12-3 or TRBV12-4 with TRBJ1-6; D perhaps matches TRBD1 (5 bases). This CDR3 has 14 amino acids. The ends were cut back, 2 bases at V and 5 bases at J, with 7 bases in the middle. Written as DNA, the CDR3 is TGTGCCAGCAGTTTACCAGGGAATAATTCACCCCTCCACTCT. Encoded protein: CASSLPGNNSPLHS.

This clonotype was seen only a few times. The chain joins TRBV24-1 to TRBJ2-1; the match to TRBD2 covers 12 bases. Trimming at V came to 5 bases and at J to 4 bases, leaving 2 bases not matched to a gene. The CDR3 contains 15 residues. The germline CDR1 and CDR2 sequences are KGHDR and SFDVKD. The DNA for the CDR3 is TGTGCCACCAGTGGGACTAGCGGGGTATACAATGAGCAGTTCTTC. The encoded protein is CATSGTSGVYNEQFF.

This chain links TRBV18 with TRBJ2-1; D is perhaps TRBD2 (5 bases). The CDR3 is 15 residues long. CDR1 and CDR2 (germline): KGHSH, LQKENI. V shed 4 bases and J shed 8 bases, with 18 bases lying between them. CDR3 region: CASSQRTSKAHEQFF. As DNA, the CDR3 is TGTGCCAGCTCACAACGGACTTCAAAGGCCCATGAGCAGTTCTTC.

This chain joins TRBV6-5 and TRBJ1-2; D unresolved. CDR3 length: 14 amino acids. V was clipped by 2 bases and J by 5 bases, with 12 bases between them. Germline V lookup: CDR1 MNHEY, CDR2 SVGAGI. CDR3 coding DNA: TGTGCCAGCAGTTACCAGCCCGCTCTGTATGGCTACACCTTC. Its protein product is CASSYQPALYGYTF.

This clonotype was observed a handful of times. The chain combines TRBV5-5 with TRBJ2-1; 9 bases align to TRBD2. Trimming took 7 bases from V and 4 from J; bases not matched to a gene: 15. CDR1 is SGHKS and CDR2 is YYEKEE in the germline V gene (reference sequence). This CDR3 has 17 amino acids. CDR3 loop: CASHQTSGLSVYNEQFF. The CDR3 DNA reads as TGTGCCAGCCACCAGACTAGCGGCCTTTCCGTATACAATGAGCAGTTCTTC.

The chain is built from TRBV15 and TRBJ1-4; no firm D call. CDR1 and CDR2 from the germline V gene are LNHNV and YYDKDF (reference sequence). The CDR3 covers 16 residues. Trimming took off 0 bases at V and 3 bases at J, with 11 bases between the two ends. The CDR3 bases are TGTGCCACCAGCAGAGAGAAGAGGGTGGCTAATGAAAAACTGTTTTTT. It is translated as CATSREKRVANEKLFF. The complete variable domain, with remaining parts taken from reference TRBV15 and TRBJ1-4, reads DAMVIQNPRYQVTQFGKPVTLSCSQTLNHNVMYWYQQKSSQAPKLLFHYYDKDFNNEADTPDNFQSRRPNTSFCFLDIRSPGLGDTAMYLCATSREKRVANEKLFFGSGTQLSVL.

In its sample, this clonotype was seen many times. The CDR3: CASSYGGNYGYTF. CDR3 nucleotide sequence: TGTGCCAGCAGTTACGGGGGCAACTATGGCTACACCTTC. The V gene is TRBV6-5, the J gene TRBJ1-2; the D gene is possibly TRBD1 (6 bases). Germline V CDR1 and CDR2: MNHEY, SVGAGI. V lost 2 bases to trimming and J lost 2 bases, with 6 bases between them. The CDR3 contains 13 residues.